These 5 T cell receptor beta chains share one sample of origin, sequenced in a study of blood T cells in healthy people across ages (dated by TCRdb to between 2014 and 2017). The method was 5' RACE. Sequencer: Illumina HiSeq 2500. A second PCR of roughly 7 to 11 cycles was performed with a sample-barcoded 5' primer and a J-beta primer mix. Using fastp at Q25 and MiXCR, TCRdb reprocessed the public reads and kept productive beta chains. Every distinct CDR3 protein forms one entry, paired with its most common genes and DNA. The sample records under 850,000 distinct CDR3 sequences, under 40% of which are singletons. Jointly, the top ten make up under 15% of the sample. The sample taken for sequencing was blood. These receptors were obtained from a man aged 18-30 years in good health.

Ten or more counts support this clonotype. J is TRBJ2-1 and V is TRBV9, with 9 bases matching TRBD1. The CDR3 covers 17 residues. V lost 4 bases and J lost 8; bases outside the gene matches: 16. Germline V gives CDR1 SGDLS, CDR2 YYNGEE. The CDR3 loop reads CASSPRTGESSIDEQFF. Written as DNA, the CDR3 is TGTGCCAGCAGCCCCAGGACAGGGGAAAGCAGCATCGATGAGCAGTTCTTC.

Remarks on this clonotype: Germline and junction disagree at one end, which may indicate a read error. This chain connects TRBV7-6 to TRBJ2-7; a possible D gene is TRBD1 (6 bases). This CDR3 is built from 15 residues. Germline assignment: CDR1 SGHVS and CDR2 FNYEAQ. The CDR3 DNA follows: TGTGCCGGCAGCTTAGCGCAGGGGTGGAACTACGAGCAGTACTTC. Encoded protein: CAGSLAQGWNYEQYF.

The chain combines TRBV5-1 with TRBJ1-2, with 7 bases fitting TRBD1. This CDR3 has 14 amino acids. J was trimmed by 6 bases and V by 4 bases; bases with no gene match: 9. CDR1 is SGHRS and CDR2 is YFSETQ in the germline V gene. The chain's CDR3 is CASSLRTGRNGYTF. CDR3 in DNA: TGCGCCAGCAGCCTCAGGACAGGTCGGAATGGCTACACCTTC.

Only a few counts were recorded for this clonotype. The chain links TRBV7-2 to TRBJ2-1, with D perhaps given as TRBD1 or TRBD2 (6 bases each). V lost 2 bases and J 0 bases, leaving 14 bases between the germline ends. Germline V gene data show CDR1 as SGHTA and CDR2 as FQGNSA. The CDR3 sequence is 17 residues long. The CDR3 protein is CASSLRGAGRSYNEQFF. CDR3 sequence (DNA): TGTGCCAGCAGCTTAAGGGGGGCGGGACGCTCCTACAATGAGCAGTTCTTC.

The chain uses TRBV6-5 and TRBJ2-5; D might be TRBD2 (7 bases). V shed 2 bases and J shed 13 bases, with 11 bases lying between them. Germline-derived CDR1 and CDR2 are MNHEY and SVGAGI. The CDR3 is 11 amino acids. The CDR3 DNA reads TGTGCCAGCAGTTACCGGGGGGCGCGGTACTTC. Protein: CASSYRGARYF.